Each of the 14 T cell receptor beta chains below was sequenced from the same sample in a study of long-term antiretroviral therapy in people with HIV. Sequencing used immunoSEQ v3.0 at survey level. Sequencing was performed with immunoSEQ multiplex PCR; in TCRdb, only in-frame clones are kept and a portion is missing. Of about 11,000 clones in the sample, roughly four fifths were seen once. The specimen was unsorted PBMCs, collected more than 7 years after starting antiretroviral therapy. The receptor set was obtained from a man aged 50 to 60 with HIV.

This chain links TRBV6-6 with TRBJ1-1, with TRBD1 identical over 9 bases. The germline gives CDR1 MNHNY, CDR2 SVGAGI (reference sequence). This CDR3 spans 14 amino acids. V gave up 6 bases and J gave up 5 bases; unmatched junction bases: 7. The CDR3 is CASSHRGQGTEAFF. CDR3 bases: TGTGCCAGCAGCCACAGGGGGCAGGGAACTGAAGCTTTCTTT.

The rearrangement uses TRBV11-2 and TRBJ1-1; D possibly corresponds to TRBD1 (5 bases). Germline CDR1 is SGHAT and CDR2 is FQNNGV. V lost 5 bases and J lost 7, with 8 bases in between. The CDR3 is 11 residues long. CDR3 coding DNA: TGTGCCAGCAGCCCAGACAGTGAAGCTTTCTTT. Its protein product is CASSPDSEAFF.

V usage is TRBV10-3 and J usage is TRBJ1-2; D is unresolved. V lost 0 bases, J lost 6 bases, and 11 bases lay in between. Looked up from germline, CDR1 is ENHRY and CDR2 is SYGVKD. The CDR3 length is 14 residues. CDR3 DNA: TGTGCCATCAGTGAGTCGGTGGGTCCGGATGGCTACACCTTC. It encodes CAISESVGPDGYTF.

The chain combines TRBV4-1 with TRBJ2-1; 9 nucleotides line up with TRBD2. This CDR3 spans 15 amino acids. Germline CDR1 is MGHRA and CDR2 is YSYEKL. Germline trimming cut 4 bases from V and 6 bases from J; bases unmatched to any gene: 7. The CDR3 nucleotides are TGCGCCAGCAGCCCCAGACATAGCGGGGGCAATGAGCAGTTCTTC. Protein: CASSPRHSGGNEQFF.

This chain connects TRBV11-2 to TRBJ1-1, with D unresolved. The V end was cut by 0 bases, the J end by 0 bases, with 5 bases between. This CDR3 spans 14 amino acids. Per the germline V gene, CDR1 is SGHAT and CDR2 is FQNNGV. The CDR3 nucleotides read TGTGCCAGCAGCTTAGAACACTTGAACACTGAAGCTTTCTTT. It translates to CASSLEHLNTEAFF.

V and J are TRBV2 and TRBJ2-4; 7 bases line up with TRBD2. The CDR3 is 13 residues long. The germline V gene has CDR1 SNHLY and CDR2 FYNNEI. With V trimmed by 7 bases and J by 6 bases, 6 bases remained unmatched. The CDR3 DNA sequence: TGTGCCAGCACGGACGGGGGGATAAACATTCAGTACTTC. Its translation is CASTDGGINIQYF. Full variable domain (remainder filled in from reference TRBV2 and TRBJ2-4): EPEVTQTPSHQVTQMGQEVILRCVPISNHLYFYWYRQILGQKVEFLVSFYNNEISEKSEIFDDQFSVERPDGSNFTLKIRSTKLEDSAMYFCASTDGGINIQYFGAGTRLSVL.

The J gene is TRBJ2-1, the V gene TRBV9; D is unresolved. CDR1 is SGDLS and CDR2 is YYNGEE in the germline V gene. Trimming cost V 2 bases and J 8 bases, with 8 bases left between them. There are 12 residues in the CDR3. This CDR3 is CASSVDLDEQFF. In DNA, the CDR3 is TGTGCCAGCAGCGTCGACTTGGATGAGCAGTTCTTC.

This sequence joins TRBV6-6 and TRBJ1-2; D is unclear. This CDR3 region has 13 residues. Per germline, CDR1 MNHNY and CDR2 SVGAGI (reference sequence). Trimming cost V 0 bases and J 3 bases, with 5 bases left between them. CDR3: CASSYSRHYGYTF. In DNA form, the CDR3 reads TGTGCCAGCAGTTACTCGCGCCACTATGGCTACACCTTC.

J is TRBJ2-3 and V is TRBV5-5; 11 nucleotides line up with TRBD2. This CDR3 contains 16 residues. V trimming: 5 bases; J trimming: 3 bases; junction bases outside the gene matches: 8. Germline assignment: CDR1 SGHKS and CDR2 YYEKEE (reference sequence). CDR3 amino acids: CASRPFSGGATDTQYF. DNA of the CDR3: TGTGCCAGCAGACCCTTTAGCGGGGGGGCAACAGATACGCAGTATTTT.

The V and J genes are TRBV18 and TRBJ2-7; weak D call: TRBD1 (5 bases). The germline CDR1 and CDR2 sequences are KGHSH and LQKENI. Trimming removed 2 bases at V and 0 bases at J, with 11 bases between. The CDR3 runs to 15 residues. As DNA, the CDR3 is TGTGCCAGCTCACCAGTCACCGACAGCTCCTACGAGCAGTACTTC. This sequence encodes CASSPVTDSSYEQYF.

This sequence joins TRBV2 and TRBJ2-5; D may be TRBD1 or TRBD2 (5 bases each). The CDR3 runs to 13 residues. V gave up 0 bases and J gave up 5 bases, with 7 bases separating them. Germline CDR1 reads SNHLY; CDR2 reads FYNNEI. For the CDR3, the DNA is TGTGCCAGCAGTGAAGCGGGGGTGGAGACCCAGTACTTC. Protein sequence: CASSEAGVETQYF.

This CDR3 is CASSSPLRDRLNIQYF. In nucleotides, the CDR3 is TGTGCCAGCAGTTCGCCCCTCCGGGACAGACTAAACATTCAGTACTTC. The V call is TRBV27, the J call TRBJ2-4; TRBD1 matches 7 bases. V lost 4 bases, J lost 6 bases, and 12 bases stayed unmatched. Germline CDR1 MNHEY, CDR2 SMNVEV (reference sequence). The length of the CDR3 is 16 residues.

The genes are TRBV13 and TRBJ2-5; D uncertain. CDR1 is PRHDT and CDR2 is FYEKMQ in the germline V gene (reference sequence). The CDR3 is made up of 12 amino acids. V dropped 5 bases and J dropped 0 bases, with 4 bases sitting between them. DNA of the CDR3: TGTGCCAGCAGCCAATACCAAGAGACCCAGTACTTC. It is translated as CASSQYQETQYF.

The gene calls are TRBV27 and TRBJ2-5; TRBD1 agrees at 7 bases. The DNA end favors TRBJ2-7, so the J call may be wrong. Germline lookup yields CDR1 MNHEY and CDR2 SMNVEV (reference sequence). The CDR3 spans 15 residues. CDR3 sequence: CASSIQGYSSYEQYF. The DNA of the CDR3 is TGTGCCAGCAGCATACAGGGGTACAGCTCCTACGAGCAGTACTTC.